A selection of T cell receptor beta chains follows, all from one sample in a study of response to subunit inactivated influenza vaccine. Using its own MiXCR run on the RT-PCR reads, TCRdb lists one record per CDR3 protein. The sample has 500,000 to 600,000 distinct CDR3 sequences, 10% to 15% seen once. The sample here was PBMCs from blood, taken on the day of vaccination. Source of these receptors: a man aged 45 to 65 who received an inactivated influenza vaccine. Both conserved end residues are part of each CDR3. D genes are given only for firm matches. Not all rows give a size; the values are once, few, many and, for expanded clones, a class.

TRBV24-1	TRBJ2-1	-	-	TGTGCCACCAGTGCCCCACCCAGGACACCAACATACAATGAGCAGTTCTTC	CATSAPPRTPTYNEQFF
TRBV6-2/TRBV6-3	TRBJ2-1	-	-	TGTGTCAGCAGTTACTTAGGGGTCTACAATGAGCAGTTCTTC	CVSSYLGVYNEQFF
TRBV4-1	TRBJ2-2	TRBD1	few	TGCGCCAGCAGCCAAGATAGTAGGACAGGGAGGACCGGGGAGCTGTTTTTT	CASSQDSRTGRTGELFF
TRBV19	TRBJ2-7	TRBD2	-	TGTGCCAGTAGATCAACTAGCGGGGGCTCCTACGAGCAGTACTTC	CASRSTSGGSYEQYF
TRBV20-1	TRBJ2-5	TRBD2	many	TGCAGTGCTAGAGAGCCTCCGGCGGGGGGACAAGAGACCCAGTACTTC	CSAREPPAGGQETQYF
TRBV29-1	TRBJ1-2	-	many	TGCAGCGTCCGGGACGGCTTTAACTATGGCTACACCTTC	CSVRDGFNYGYTF
TRBV18	TRBJ1-2	-	few	TGTGCCAGCTCACCACAGGTTGCTAACTATGGCTACACCTTC	CASSPQVANYGYTF
TRBV5-6	TRBJ2-5	TRBD2	-	TGTGCCAGCAGCTTCATGCGGGGGAGCCAAGAGACCCAGTACTTC	CASSFMRGSQETQYF
TRBV4-3	TRBJ2-1	-	-	TGCGCCAGCAGCCTAGAAACTAGTCATGAGCAGTTCTTC	CASSLETSHEQFF
TRBV12-3/TRBV12-4	TRBJ2-2	TRBD2	many	TGTGCCAGCCTAACAACTTACCCGGGACTAGCGCCCACCGGGGAGCTGTTTTTT	CASLTTYPGLAPTGELFF
TRBV10-3	TRBJ2-1	-	-	TGTGCCATCAGGGAAGGCAGGAGCTCCTACAATGAGCAGTTCTTC	CAIREGRSSYNEQFF
TRBV5-1	TRBJ2-2	-	many	TGCGCCAGCAGCTTGGTCGGCGGAATCCAAAGAAACACCGGGGAGCTGTTTTTT	CASSLVGGIQRNTGELFF
TRBV10-3	TRBJ2-7	-	few	TGTGCCATCAGGGAGACAGGAGCCTACGAGCAGTACTTC	CAIRETGAYEQYF
TRBV5-1	TRBJ2-5	TRBD1	few	TGCGCCAGCAGGGACAGGGGTGGCACAGAGACCCAGTACTTC	CASRDRGGTETQYF
TRBV30	TRBJ1-1	TRBD1	-	TGTGCCCTTGTTAAGTTCACAGGGGTCACTGAAGCTTTCTTT	CALVKFTGVTEAFF
TRBV6-2/TRBV6-3	TRBJ2-7	TRBD2	few	TGTGCCAGCAGTTACTCGACTAGCGGCACCTACGAGCAGTACTTC	CASSYSTSGTYEQYF
TRBV5-1	TRBJ2-5	TRBD2	-	TGCGCCAGCAGCCGTTTGATCGCGGGGGGTGAGACCCAGTACTTC	CASSRLIAGGETQYF
TRBV20-1	TRBJ1-3	-	few	TGCAGTGCTAGAGATAGCCAGAGCTCTGGAAACACCATATATTTT	CSARDSQSSGNTIYF
TRBV20-1	TRBJ2-7	-	-	TGCAGTGCTAGAGATGTTGGCTTTTACGAGCAGTACTTC	CSARDVGFYEQYF
TRBV7-2	TRBJ2-2	-	few	TGTGCCAGCAGCTTAGCGCGGGGTCCCGGGGAGCTGTTTTTT	CASSLARGPGELFF
TRBV6-6	TRBJ1-4	TRBD1	few	TGTGCCAGCCTGGGACAGCTTAATGAAAAACTGTTTTTT	CASLGQLNEKLFF
TRBV13	TRBJ2-3	TRBD2	few	TGTGCCAGCAGCTTGAGCGGGATTGGGACAGATACGCAGTATTTT	CASSLSGIGTDTQYF